These 27 T cell receptor beta chains share one sample of origin, sequenced in a study of T-cell memory formation after mild COVID-19. Each CDR3 protein is one row after TCRdb ran MiXCR on the 5' RACE reads. Seen here are 540,000 or so distinct CDR3 sequences, roughly 22% observed once, and the top ten hold under 15%. Sequencing used PBMCs or a T cell subset sorted from them (not recorded which). These receptors were taken from an adult woman who had mild COVID-19 (a few samples of this study predate the infection). Cell type and time point are not known.

Many counts were recorded for this clonotype. The chain couples TRBV3-1 to TRBJ1-3; TRBD1 matches at 9 bases. The CDR3 extends over 17 amino acids. From germline, CDR1 is LGHDT and CDR2 YNNKEL (reference sequence). The junction had 6 bases not matched to a gene; V was cut back by 3 bases and J by 0 bases. CDR3 protein: CASSHSGTGLSGNTIYF. Here the CDR3 DNA reads TGTGCCAGCAGCCATTCCGGGACAGGGCTCTCTGGAAACACCATATATTTT.

This clonotype was detected only a few times. This rearrangement joins TRBV29-1 to TRBJ2-3; D is perhaps TRBD1 or TRBD2 (5 bases each). This CDR3 comprises 13 residues. In germline, CDR1 is SQVTM, CDR2 ANQGSEA. This chain's CDR3 is CTLERGLTDTQYF. DNA of the CDR3: TGCACCCTTGAACGGGGCCTCACAGATACGCAGTATTTT.

This clonotype appeared many times. V and J are TRBV7-2 and TRBJ2-5; weak D call: TRBD1 (6 bases). CDR1 and CDR2 from the germline V gene are SGHTA and FQGNSA. The germline V and J ends were trimmed by 1 base and 14 bases, with 17 bases remaining between them. The CDR3 runs to 13 residues. CDR3 nucleotide sequence: TGTGCCAGCAGCTTAGGTTTAGCAGGGGAACGATACTTC. Translating it yields CASSLGLAGERYF.

The rearrangement uses TRBV20-1 and TRBJ2-1; 7 bases match TRBD2. The ends lost 2 bases at V and 6 bases at J; junction bases unmatched: 7. The germline V gene has CDR1 DFQATT and CDR2 SNEGSKA (reference sequence). The CDR3 sequence is 14 residues long. CDR3 DNA sequence: TGCAGTGCTAGAATGGTGGGCGGGGGCAATGAGCAGTTCTTC. Translating gives CSARMVGGGNEQFF.

This sequence joins TRBV28 and TRBJ1-2; TRBD1 might be the D (6 bases). There are 14 residues in the CDR3. V lost 6 bases, J lost 4 bases, and 15 bases lay in between. Germline V gene sequence: CDR1 MDHEN, CDR2 SYDVKM. Here the CDR3 DNA reads TGTGCCAGCAGCCTCGACAGGTCCGCCTATGGCTACACCTTC. Its translation is CASSLDRSAYGYTF.

This clonotype was detected a few times. The CDR3 loop reads CASSPRANPNYGYTF. CDR3 sequence (DNA): TGTGCCAGCAGCCCAAGGGCAAATCCTAACTATGGCTACACCTTC. The chain uses TRBV6-6 and TRBJ1-2; D ambiguous. From germline, CDR1 is MNHNY and CDR2 SVGAGI (reference sequence). The CDR3 sequence is 15 residues long. The V gene lost 6 bases and the J gene lost 0 bases, with 14 bases spanning the gap.

This clonotype showed up many times. The chain joins TRBV5-1 to TRBJ2-1, with 9 bases that match TRBD2. V was clipped by 0 bases and J by 4 bases; unmatched bases: 5. Germline-derived CDR1 and CDR2 are SGHRS and YFSETQ. The CDR3 sequence is 16 residues long. The CDR3 DNA is TGCGCCAGCAGCTTGGATGGTAGCGGGGGTTACAATGAGCAGTTCTTC. It specifies CASSLDGSGGYNEQFF.

The V and J genes are TRBV5-1 and TRBJ1-6; TRBD1 is a possible D gene (5 bases). Germline V gives CDR1 SGHRS, CDR2 YFSETQ. This CDR3 has 15 residues. V was trimmed by 0 bases and J by 3 bases, leaving 7 bases between them. Here the CDR3 reads CASSLGQNYNSPLHF. In DNA form, the CDR3 reads TGCGCCAGCAGCTTGGGACAGAACTATAATTCACCCCTCCACTTT.

The rearrangement joins TRBV29-1 to TRBJ1-1, with D hard to call. The length of the CDR3 is 10 residues. Per germline, CDR1 SQVTM and CDR2 ANQGSEA. V dropped 4 bases and J dropped 12 bases, with 12 bases sitting between them. The CDR3 DNA reads as TGCAGCGTTGTAGCAGTGGCAACTTTCTTT. This translates into CSVVAVATFF. Full variable domain (outside the CDR3, taken from reference TRBV29-1 and TRBJ1-1): SAVISQKPSRDICQRGTSLTIQCQVDSQVTMMFWYRQQPGQSLTLIATANQGSEATYESGFVIDKFPISRPNLTFSTLTVSNMSPEDSSIYLCSVVAVATFFGQGTRLTVV.

CDR3 nucleotides: TGTGCCAGCAGCCGTTTCAAGGGGTATAATTCACCCCTCCACTTT. It specifies CASSRFKGYNSPLHF. The chain uses TRBV14 and TRBJ1-6; D may be TRBD1 (5 bases). There are 15 residues in the CDR3. V dropped 4 bases and J dropped 4 bases, with 11 bases sitting between them. CDR1 and CDR2 (germline): SGHDN, FVKESK.

This clonotype was seen only a few times. The gene calls are TRBV5-6 and TRBJ2-2; D gene uncertain. V was trimmed by 2 bases and J by 4 bases, leaving 3 bases between them. The CDR3 sequence is 12 residues long. Germline V gene lookup returns CDR1 SGHDT and CDR2 YYEEEE. The CDR3 DNA sequence: TGTGCCAGCAGCTTCGTCACCGGGGAGCTGTTTTTT. Protein product: CASSFVTGELFF.

This clonotype has a handful of counts. The rearrangement uses TRBV5-1 and TRBJ2-1; D ambiguous. This CDR3 has 11 amino acids. V was pared by 4 bases and J by 15 bases, with 14 bases between. Germline CDR1 is SGHRS and CDR2 is YFSETQ. The chain's CDR3 is CASSLGESSFF. The CDR3 DNA reads TGCGCCAGCAGCCTGGGTGAGAGCTCGTTCTTC.

The gene calls are TRBV5-1 and TRBJ1-2; possible D gene TRBD1, 6 bases. CDR3 size: 13 residues. Germline CDR1 reads SGHRS; CDR2 reads YFSETQ. V gave up 7 bases and J gave up 4 bases, with 14 bases separating them. The DNA for the CDR3 is TGCGCCAGCGGCAACCGGGACATCTATGGCTACACCTTC. Translation: CASGNRDIYGYTF.

The V gene is TRBV6-5, the J gene TRBJ2-5; a possible D gene is TRBD1 (5 bases). V was trimmed by 2 bases and J by 2 bases, leaving 15 bases between them. This CDR3 has 16 amino acids. Germline V CDR1 and CDR2: MNHEY, SVGAGI. CDR3 amino acids: CASSYTGRRLQETQYF. The CDR3 DNA sequence: TGTGCCAGCAGTTACACAGGCAGGCGACTTCAAGAGACCCAGTACTTC.

This clonotype was found a few times. J is TRBJ1-5 and V is TRBV19; no clear D. Trimming took off 6 bases at V and 4 bases at J, with 10 bases between the two ends. From germline, CDR1 is LNHDA and CDR2 SQIVND (reference sequence). The CDR3 is 13 residues long. CDR3 in amino acids: CASSHPPNQPQHF. In nucleotides, the CDR3 is TGTGCCAGTAGCCACCCCCCTAATCAGCCCCAGCATTTT.

This clonotype has only a few counts. The rearrangement links TRBV9 to TRBJ2-7; D tentatively fits TRBD1 or TRBD2 (6 bases each). The germline V gene encodes CDR1 SGDLS and CDR2 YYNGEE. V was shortened by 1 base and J by 3 bases, with 11 bases between the two germline ends. The CDR3 is 14 amino acids. In DNA form, the CDR3 reads TGTGCCAGCAGCGTATACGGGGGCAACTACGAGCAGTACTTC. It is translated as CASSVYGGNYEQYF.

This clonotype has just a few counts. The V call is TRBV5-1, the J call TRBJ1-2; 7 nucleotides align to TRBD1. There are 18 residues in the CDR3. In germline, CDR1 is SGHRS, CDR2 YFSETQ. J was trimmed by 6 bases and V by 4 bases; bases with no gene match: 21. Here the CDR3 DNA reads TGCGCCAGCAGCCCAGGGACAGAGGCGTTTCCCCCCCACGATGGCTACACCTTC. Protein: CASSPGTEAFPPHDGYTF. Combining the CDR3 with reference TRBV5-1 and TRBJ1-2 gives the whole variable domain KAGVTQTPRYLIKTRGQQVTLSCSPISGHRSVSWYQQTPGQGLQFLFEYFSETQRNKGNFPGRFSGRQFSNSRSEMNVSTLELGDSALYLCASSPGTEAFPPHDGYTFGSGTRLTVV.

The chain employs TRBV6-5 and TRBJ2-1; 10 bases are a match to TRBD2. Per germline, CDR1 MNHEY and CDR2 SVGAGI. The CDR3 runs to 16 residues. V shed 8 bases, J shed 9 bases, and the junction held 16 bases outside the gene matches. The CDR3 region has the DNA TGTGCCAGCGCTGGGGGAGCGGGGGGGCCGTCGGGTGAGCAGTTCTTC. Residues: CASAGGAGGPSGEQFF.

The CDR3 spells CATSSPLGREVPTDTQYF. In nucleotides, the CDR3 is TGTGCCACCAGCAGCCCCCTCGGGCGGGAGGTTCCCACAGATACGCAGTATTTT. This chain joins TRBV15 and TRBJ2-3, with 8 bases identical to TRBD2. With V trimmed by 3 bases and J by 2 bases, 13 bases remained unmatched. The CDR3 runs 18 residues. Germline CDR1 and CDR2: LNHNV and YYDKDF (reference sequence).

V gene TRBV12-3 or TRBV12-4 combines with J gene TRBJ2-2, with 12 nucleotides matching TRBD2. V lost 3 bases to trimming and J lost 7 bases; unmatched junction nucleotides: 6. The CDR3 consists of 16 residues. CDR3 nucleotides: TGTGCCAGCAGTTTTATTGGACTAGCGGGGAGCGGGGAGCTGTTTTTT. It specifies CASSFIGLAGSGELFF.

This chain joins TRBV27 and TRBJ2-3; 9 bases map to TRBD1. The CDR3 loop spans 17 amino acids. Germline CDR1 reads MNHEY; CDR2 reads SMNVEV (reference sequence). V lost 5 bases and J lost 3; bases outside the gene matches: 12. The CDR3 sequence: CASSQTQGAVWTDTQYF. The CDR3 bases are TGTGCCAGCAGTCAGACACAGGGGGCAGTCTGGACAGATACGCAGTATTTT.

The chain couples TRBV4-3 to TRBJ1-2; D is ambiguous. CDR1 is LGHNA, CDR2 YSLEER, per germline. This CDR3 contains 16 residues. V was trimmed by 3 bases and J by 0 bases, leaving 14 bases between them. For the CDR3, the DNA is TGCGCCAGCAGCCATGAAATGGGCGAAGCTAACTATGGCTACACCTTC. As protein: CASSHEMGEANYGYTF.

The chain couples TRBV9 to TRBJ2-2; no clear D gene. The CDR3 runs 13 residues. V lost 6 bases to trimming and J lost 6 bases, with 12 bases between them. Germline V lookup: CDR1 SGDLS, CDR2 YYNGEE. DNA of the CDR3: TGTGCCAGCAACTTAGGACCCTCCGGGGAGCTGTTTTTT. Protein product: CASNLGPSGELFF.

This clonotype was found many times. This chain connects TRBV20-1 to TRBJ2-1; TRBD2 matches 7 bases. The CDR3 contains 16 residues. The germline V gene has CDR1 DFQATT and CDR2 SNEGSKA (reference sequence). V lost 0 bases to trimming and J lost 9 bases; unmatched junction nucleotides: 14. The CDR3 loop is CSARDGASGQRGEQFF. As DNA, the CDR3 is TGCAGTGCTAGAGATGGGGCTAGCGGTCAGAGGGGTGAGCAGTTCTTC.

The rearrangement joins TRBV15 to TRBJ1-5; the match to TRBD1 covers 7 bases. From germline, CDR1 is LNHNV and CDR2 YYDKDF (reference sequence). After removal of 1 base from V and 0 bases from J, the junction contained 6 bases not matched to a gene. This CDR3 comprises 17 residues. DNA for the CDR3: TGTGCCACCAGCAGAGCGACAGGGACATATAGCAATCAGCCCCAGCATTTT. Amino acids: CATSRATGTYSNQPQHF. Looking up the rest from reference TRBV15 and TRBJ1-5 gives the full variable domain: DAMVIQNPRYQVTQFGKPVTLSCSQTLNHNVMYWYQQKSSQAPKLLFHYYDKDFNNEADTPDNFQSRRPNTSFCFLDIRSPGLGDTAMYLCATSRATGTYSNQPQHFGDGTRLSIL.

The chain employs TRBV15 and TRBJ2-2; possibly TRBD1 or TRBD2 for D (5 bases each). V gave up 0 bases and J gave up 5 bases, with 10 bases separating them. The CDR3 contains 15 residues. Germline assignment: CDR1 LNHNV and CDR2 YYDKDF (reference sequence). The CDR3 DNA follows: TGTGCCACCAGCAGAGATGGAGAGGGGACCGGGGAGCTGTTTTTT. It yields the protein CATSRDGEGTGELFF.

This clonotype was recorded a few times. This chain uses TRBV30 with TRBJ1-2; no clear D gene. The CDR3 runs to 12 residues. Germline V gives CDR1 GTSNPN, CDR2 SVGIG (reference sequence). V lost 1 base, J lost 2 bases, and 5 bases lay in between. The CDR3 reads CAWSGGNYGYTF. The CDR3 DNA sequence: TGTGCCTGGAGTGGAGGGAACTATGGCTACACCTTC.